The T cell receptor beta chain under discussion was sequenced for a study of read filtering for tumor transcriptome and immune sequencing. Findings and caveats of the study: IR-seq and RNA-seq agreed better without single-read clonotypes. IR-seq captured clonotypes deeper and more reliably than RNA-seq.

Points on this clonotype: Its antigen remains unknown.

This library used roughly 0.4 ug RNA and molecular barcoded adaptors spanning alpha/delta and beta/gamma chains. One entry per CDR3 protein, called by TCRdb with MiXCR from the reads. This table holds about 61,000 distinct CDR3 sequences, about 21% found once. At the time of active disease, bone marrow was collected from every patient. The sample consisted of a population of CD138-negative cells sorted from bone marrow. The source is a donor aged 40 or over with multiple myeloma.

CDR3 protein: CASSYLVPNEQFF. The CDR3 coding sequence is TGTGCCAGCAGTTACCTAGTTCCCAATGAGCAGTTCTTC. The V gene is TRBV6-2 or TRBV6-3, the J gene TRBJ2-1; no definite D call. The CDR3 loop spans 13 amino acids. Trimming took off 2 bases at V and 6 bases at J, with 8 bases between the two ends. Germline V lookup: CDR1 MNHEY, CDR2 SVGEGT.